Following are 19 T cell receptor beta chains from one sample sequenced in a study of blood T cell repertoires in COVID-19. Measured with immunoSEQ multiplex PCR; TCRdb has only the in-frame clones, and not every one. The data hold over 100,000 clones, with 82% observed a single time. The sequencing input was peripheral blood. The receptor source for this set is a man aged 60-69 years with acute or convalescent COVID-19.

This clone was seen more than once but under ten times. This rearrangement joins TRBV30 to TRBJ2-7; maybe TRBD2 (6 bases). The CDR3 covers 12 residues. The germline CDR1 and CDR2 sequences are GTSNPN and SVGIG (reference sequence). V lost 2 bases to trimming and J lost 7 bases, with 12 bases between them. CDR3 coding DNA: TGTGCCTGGAGTTCACCGGCGGGGGAGCAGTACTTC. Amino acids: CAWSSPAGEQYF.

V and J are TRBV29-1 and TRBJ2-1, with TRBD1 matching over 7 bases. The CDR3 totals 15 residues. Germline CDR1 reads SQVTM; CDR2 reads ANQGSEA. V shed 7 bases, J shed 4 bases, and the junction held 13 bases outside the gene matches. The CDR3 bases are TGCAGCGGTGGGACAGACCCTAGTGGGTACAATGAGCAGTTCTTC. Translated, it gives CSGGTDPSGYNEQFF.

The chain recombines TRBV30 with TRBJ2-5; maybe TRBD1 (6 bases). The CDR3 sequence is 11 residues long. From germline, CDR1 is GTSNPN and CDR2 SVGIG (reference sequence). With 4 bases removed from V and 6 bases from J, the gap between germline ends came to 9 bases. DNA of the CDR3: TGTGCCTGGACAGGGGAAAAGACCCAGTACTTC. Its translation is CAWTGEKTQYF.

The chain combines TRBV9 with TRBJ1-2, with TRBD1 matching over 8 bases. CDR1 and CDR2 (germline): SGDLS, YYNGEE. There are 17 residues in the CDR3. V was clipped by 0 bases and J by 3 bases; unmatched bases: 10. This CDR3 reads CASSVEAGGFFHYGYTF. In DNA, the CDR3 is TGTGCCAGCAGCGTAGAGGCAGGGGGCTTCTTCCACTATGGCTACACCTTC.

This clone appeared many times. The V call is TRBV4-3, the J call TRBJ1-3; 7 bases agree with TRBD1. J was trimmed by 4 bases and V by 3 bases; bases with no gene match: 9. The CDR3 covers 16 residues. Germline assignment: CDR1 LGHNA and CDR2 YSLEER. Here the CDR3 reads CASSQRQGHDGNTIYF. The CDR3 DNA reads TGCGCCAGCAGCCAGAGACAGGGACACGACGGAAACACCATATATTTT.

V and J are TRBV21-1 and TRBJ2-7; TRBD2, the D gene given by the table, was not confirmed from the DNA. TRBV21-1 is designated a pseudogene. The CDR3 totals 16 residues. The CDR3 here is CASSKESEVTSYEQYF. In DNA, the CDR3 is TGTGCCAGCAGCAAAGAGTCCGAGGTGACCTCCTACGAGCAGTACTTC.

This chain joins TRBV5-1 and TRBJ2-3, with TRBD2 matching 9 bases. Trimming at V came to 4 bases and at J to 6 bases, leaving 9 bases not matched to a gene. The CDR3 covers 15 residues. CDR1 and CDR2 (germline): SGHRS, YFSETQ. The CDR3 sequence is CASSDGGGGADTQYF. CDR3 bases: TGCGCCAGCAGCGATGGTGGCGGGGGGGCTGATACGCAGTATTTT. The whole variable domain, remainder taken from reference TRBV5-1 and TRBJ2-3, is KAGVTQTPRYLIKTRGQQVTLSCSPISGHRSVSWYQQTPGQGLQFLFEYFSETQRNKGNFPGRFSGRQFSNSRSEMNVSTLELGDSALYLCASSDGGGGADTQYFGPGTRLTVL.

The gene calls are TRBV19 and TRBJ1-4; 11 bases match TRBD1. V was pared by 5 bases and J by 2 bases, with 7 bases of the junction left unmatched. Germline CDR1 and CDR2: LNHDA and SQIVND (reference sequence). This CDR3 is 17 amino acids long. The CDR3 reads CASSSLDRGPTNEKLFF. CDR3 sequence (DNA): TGTGCCAGTAGTTCCTTGGACAGGGGGCCGACTAATGAAAAACTGTTTTTT.

V is TRBV3-1 (or the pseudogene TRBV3-2) and J is TRBJ1-4, with 7 bases lining up with TRBD1. V lost 2 bases, J lost 4 bases, and 1 base stayed unmatched. CDR3 length: 14 residues. Germline V gives CDR1 LGHDT, CDR2 YNNKEL (reference sequence). CDR3 sequence (DNA): TGTGCCAGCAGCCAATGGGACAGTAATGAAAAACTGTTTTTT. The encoded protein is CASSQWDSNEKLFF.

This clone was detected once. The chain carries TRBV11-1 and TRBJ2-1; 10 bases align to TRBD2. CDR1 is SGHAT, CDR2 FQDESV, per germline (reference sequence). J lost 5 bases, V lost 2 bases, and 3 bases had no gene match. CDR3 length: 15 amino acids. The CDR3 sequence: CASSLITSGNNEQFF. The CDR3 region has the DNA TGTGCCAGCAGCTTAATAACTAGCGGGAACAATGAGCAGTTCTTC.

The chain recombines TRBV5-1 with TRBJ2-7; TRBD1 matches at 7 bases. V shed 4 bases, J shed 3 bases, and the junction held 10 bases outside the gene matches. The CDR3 extends over 15 amino acids. From germline, CDR1 is SGHRS and CDR2 YFSETQ. This CDR3 is CASSLLRDSFYEQYF. The CDR3 region has the DNA TGCGCCAGCAGCCTCCTCCGGGACAGCTTCTACGAGCAGTACTTC. The whole variable domain, remainder taken from reference TRBV5-1 and TRBJ2-7, is KAGVTQTPRYLIKTRGQQVTLSCSPISGHRSVSWYQQTPGQGLQFLFEYFSETQRNKGNFPGRFSGRQFSNSRSEMNVSTLELGDSALYLCASSLLRDSFYEQYFGPGTRLTVT.

On this clone: Germline and junction disagree at one end, which may indicate a read error. This chain links TRBV7-7 with TRBJ2-5; TRBD2 agrees at 11 bases. CDR3 length: 17 amino acids. Germline-derived CDR1 and CDR2 are SSHAT and FNYEAQ (reference sequence). CDR3 DNA: TGTGCTAGCAGCCCCCTGGGACTAGCGGAGCCTCAAGAGACCCAGTACTTC. It yields the protein CASSPLGLAEPQETQYF.

This clone showed up just a few times. The rearrangement joins TRBV2 to TRBJ1-4, with a tentative D call TRBD1 (6 bases). The CDR3 extends over 14 amino acids. The V gene's germline CDR1 is SNHLY and CDR2 FYNNEI. V lost 4 bases and J 3 bases, leaving 9 bases between the germline ends. This CDR3 is CASSARTANEKLFF. CDR3 sequence (DNA): TGTGCCAGCAGTGCTAGGACAGCTAATGAAAAACTGTTTTTT.

The chain employs TRBV6-6 and TRBJ2-1; TRBD2 agrees at 7 bases. With V trimmed by 8 bases and J by 7 bases, 8 bases remained unmatched. The CDR3 has 13 amino acids. Germline V gene data show CDR1 as MNHNY and CDR2 as SVGAGI (reference sequence). The CDR3 loop reads CASGRVLGNEQFF. The DNA for the CDR3 is TGTGCCAGCGGGAGGGTTCTGGGGAATGAGCAGTTCTTC.

The CDR3 reads CASSLGTAKSQETQYF. DNA of the CDR3: TGTGCCAGCAGCCTCGGGACAGCAAAGTCTCAAGAGACCCAGTACTTC. The genes are TRBV27 and TRBJ2-5; 7 nucleotides agree with TRBD1. CDR3 length equals 16 residues. The ends lost 6 bases at V and 2 bases at J; junction bases unmatched: 12. Looked up from germline, CDR1 is MNHEY and CDR2 is SMNVEV (reference sequence).

The chain is built from TRBV13 and TRBJ2-5, with 8 bases aligning to TRBD1. Germline V gene data show CDR1 as PRHDT and CDR2 as FYEKMQ (reference sequence). After removal of 2 bases from V and 5 bases from J, the junction contained 4 bases not matched to a gene. The CDR3 is made up of 14 amino acids. CDR3 DNA sequence: TGTGCCAGCAGCTTACCAGGGGGCGGGGAGACCCAGTACTTC. This encodes CASSLPGGGETQYF.

On this clone itself: A read error may produce the germline difference seen at one junction end. The chain joins TRBV7-9 to TRBJ2-7; 10 positions agree with TRBD1. Germline-derived CDR1 and CDR2 are SEHNR and FQNEAQ (reference sequence). This CDR3 comprises 16 residues. This CDR3 reads CASTLPGTGDSYEQYF. CDR3 DNA: TGTGCCAGCACCTTACCCGGGACAGGGGATTCCTACGAGCAGTACTTC. The whole variable domain, filled in from reference TRBV7-9 and TRBJ2-7, reads DTGVSQNPRHKITKRGQNVTFRCDPISEHNRLYWYRQTLGQGPEFLTYFQNEAQLEKSRLLSDRFSAERPKGSFSTLEIQRTEQGDSAMYLCASTLPGTGDSYEQYFGPGTRLTVT.

The chain links TRBV2 to TRBJ2-7, with TRBD1 matching over 9 bases. CDR3 length: 14 residues. Germline V gives CDR1 SNHLY, CDR2 FYNNEI. Trimming at V came to 8 bases and at J to 3 bases, leaving 8 bases not matched to a gene. CDR3 DNA: TGTGCCAGCCAAACGGGACAGGGAGTCTACGAGCAGTACTTC. Translating gives CASQTGQGVYEQYF.

The rearrangement uses TRBV7-3 and TRBJ1-2; 7 nucleotides agree with TRBD1. CDR1 and CDR2 from the germline V gene are SGHTA and FQGTGA. V shed 4 bases and J 4 bases; nucleotides not matched to a gene: 6. The CDR3 contains 14 residues. CDR3 coding DNA: TGTGCCAGCAGCTCAGGGGGACAGAGCTATGGCTACACCTTC. Its protein is CASSSGGQSYGYTF.